The 9 T cell receptor beta chains below come from one sample, sequenced in a study of T cell responses to AZD1222 COVID-19 vaccine (dated by TCRdb to the early 2020s). The receptor library was made with the immunoSEQ multiplex PCR assay. Not all clones reach the TCRdb copy of this immuneACCESS table, which keeps in-frame sequences only. Checked studies attribute under half of the gap to unresolved V genes and leave the rest unexplained. The sample contains approximately 100,000 clones, 85% of them found a single time. The top ten clones comprise 4.5% of the sample. The time point tag for this specimen amounts to: about 28 days (+/-7) after the second vaccine dose. The sequencing here drew on peripheral blood, taken 28 days after the second AZD1222 dose. These receptors all come from an adult who received the AZD1222 COVID-19 vaccine.

This clone turned up a few times. CDR3 sequence: CASSYYGTGGSYEQYF. CDR3 DNA: TGTGCCAGCAGTTACTATGGGACAGGGGGCTCCTACGAGCAGTACTTC. V gene TRBV6-5 combines with J gene TRBJ2-7, with 11 bases that match TRBD1. V lost 1 base to trimming and J lost 0 bases; unmatched junction nucleotides: 2. CDR3 size: 16 residues. CDR1 is MNHEY, CDR2 SVGAGI, per germline.

This chain uses TRBV7-8 with TRBJ2-7, with D perhaps TRBD2 (5 bases). The germline V gene encodes CDR1 SGHVS and CDR2 FQNEAQ. The CDR3 length is 13 residues. V was clipped by 1 base and J by 4 bases, with 8 bases between them. CDR3 amino acids: CASSLVRGYEQYF. DNA for the CDR3: TGTGCCAGCAGCTTAGTCCGCGGGTACGAGCAGTACTTC.

This chain's CDR3 is CASSLYDNEQFF. CDR3 nucleotides: TGTGCCAGCAGTTTATATGACAATGAGCAGTTCTTC. J is TRBJ2-1 and V is TRBV27, with D uncertain. V lost 1 base, J lost 5 bases, and 3 bases lay in between. Germline V gene lookup returns CDR1 MNHEY and CDR2 SMNVEV (reference sequence). The CDR3 consists of 12 residues.

The V and J genes are TRBV5-1 and TRBJ2-1; tentative D call: TRBD2 (5 bases). The CDR3 has 12 amino acids. With 0 bases removed from V and 7 bases from J, the gap between germline ends came to 5 bases. CDR1 and CDR2 (germline): SGHRS, YFSETQ. For the CDR3, the DNA is TGCGCCAGCAGCTTGGGGAGGAATGAGCAGTTCTTC. It is translated as CASSLGRNEQFF.

The DNA of the CDR3 is TGCGCCAGCAGCTTGGGCAACACAGGGAGCACAGATACGCAGTATTTT. Translation: CASSLGNTGSTDTQYF. The chain recombines TRBV5-1 with TRBJ2-3; tentative D call: TRBD1 (6 bases). This CDR3 region has 16 residues. Trimming cost V 0 bases and J 0 bases, with 11 bases left between them. CDR1 is SGHRS, CDR2 YFSETQ, per germline.

This clone was observed a single time. The chain has TRBV30 and TRBJ1-3; TRBD1 matches at 8 bases. CDR1 and CDR2 from the germline V gene are GTSNPN and SVGIG (reference sequence). The CDR3 consists of 16 residues. V trimming: 3 bases; J trimming: 0 bases; junction bases outside the gene matches: 7. CDR3: CAWRTGALSSGNTIYF. CDR3 nucleotide sequence: TGTGCCTGGAGGACAGGGGCTCTAAGCTCTGGAAACACCATATATTTT.

The rearrangement joins TRBV28 to TRBJ1-2, with a weak D call TRBD1 (6 bases). The CDR3 is 14 amino acids. Germline V lookup: CDR1 MDHEN, CDR2 SYDVKM. Trimming left V 5 bases short and J 5 bases short, with 15 bases between. The CDR3 region is CASSPETGRYGYTF. DNA of the CDR3: TGTGCCAGCAGTCCAGAGACAGGCCGTTATGGCTACACCTTC.

This chain connects TRBV5-1 to TRBJ2-5; 11 bases are shared with TRBD1. Germline V gene sequence: CDR1 SGHRS, CDR2 YFSETQ. This CDR3 is built from 16 residues. V lost 3 bases and J lost 0; bases outside the gene matches: 4. The CDR3 sequence is CASSSGTGGYQETQYF. CDR3 bases: TGCGCCAGCAGCTCAGGGACAGGGGGGTACCAAGAGACCCAGTACTTC. Full variable domain (missing parts from reference TRBV5-1 and TRBJ2-5): KAGVTQTPRYLIKTRGQQVTLSCSPISGHRSVSWYQQTPGQGLQFLFEYFSETQRNKGNFPGRFSGRQFSNSRSEMNVSTLELGDSALYLCASSSGTGGYQETQYFGPGTRLLVL.

The rearrangement joins TRBV1 to TRBJ2-7; the table's D call TRBD1 went unverified against the DNA. TRBV1 is a listed pseudogene. This CDR3 spans 16 amino acids. CDR3 protein: CTSSQECPDRPYEQYF. Here the CDR3 DNA reads TGCACCAGCAGCCAAGAGTGTCCGGACAGGCCCTACGAGCAGTACTTC.